This TCR beta chain appears in the sequencing data of a study of molecular identifiers for immune sequencing clone quantification. Study context: For replicates, RNA isolated from approximately 20,000 or 100,000 naive CD8 cells was divided into five portions, of which four were sequenced.

Listed TCR primers, together with previously described methods, were used for the bulk TCR libraries. MiXCR, applied by TCRdb to the PCR reads, yields one record per CDR3 protein. The sample lists some 100,000 distinct CDR3 sequences, over 30% occurring once. The trim removed 1 base at V and 1 base at J, leaving 3 bases unmatched. CDR1 and CDR2 (germline): LGHNA, YSLEER. The CDR3 totals 15 residues. With respect to this clonotype: Antigen: not known. Without the conserved terminal phenylalanine or tryptophan, this CDR3 likely stems from a read error.

The study's findings and limits: Highly expanded clone sizes could be underestimated by identical TCR molecules that share a barcode.

V usage is TRBV4-3 and J usage is TRBJ2-7, with 8 bases fitting TRBD2. The sample was naive CD8+ T cells from blood, with Jurkat cell RNA spiked in. Subset noted: FACS-sorted CD8+CD4-CCR7+CD45RA+ naive T cells. The source of this sequence is a human donor in good health. Some libraries in this study had Jurkat cell RNA spiked in. CDR3 DNA: TGCGCCAGCAGCCAAGCGTCTAGCGGGTCCTACGAGCAGTACATC. Translating gives CASSQASSGSYEQYI.